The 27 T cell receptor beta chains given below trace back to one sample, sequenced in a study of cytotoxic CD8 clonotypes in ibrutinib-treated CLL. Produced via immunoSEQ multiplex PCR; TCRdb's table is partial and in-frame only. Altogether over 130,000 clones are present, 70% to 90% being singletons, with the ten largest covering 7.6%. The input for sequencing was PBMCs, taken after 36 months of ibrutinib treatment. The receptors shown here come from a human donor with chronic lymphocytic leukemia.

The DNA of the CDR3 is TGTGCCAGCAGTTGGGGCAGGGGGGGCGAGCAGTACTTC. Protein: CASSWGRGGEQYF. The chain joins TRBV5-4 to TRBJ2-7, with D perhaps being TRBD1 or TRBD2 (7 bases each). V lost 5 bases, J lost 6 bases, and 15 bases lay in between. This CDR3 is 13 amino acids long. In germline, CDR1 is SGHNT, CDR2 YYREEE (reference sequence).

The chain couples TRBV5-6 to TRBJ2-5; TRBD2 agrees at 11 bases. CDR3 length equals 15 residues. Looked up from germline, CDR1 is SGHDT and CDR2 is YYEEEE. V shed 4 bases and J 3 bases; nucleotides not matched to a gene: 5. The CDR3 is CASSLAGGWEETQYF. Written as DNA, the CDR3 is TGTGCCAGCAGCCTAGCGGGAGGCTGGGAAGAGACCCAGTACTTC.

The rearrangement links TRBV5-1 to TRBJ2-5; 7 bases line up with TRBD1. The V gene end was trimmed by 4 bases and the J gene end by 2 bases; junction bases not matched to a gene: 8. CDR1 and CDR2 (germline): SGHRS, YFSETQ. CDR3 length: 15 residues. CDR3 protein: CASSTRDRVQETQYF. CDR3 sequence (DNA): TGCGCCAGCAGCACCCGCGACAGGGTGCAAGAGACCCAGTACTTC.

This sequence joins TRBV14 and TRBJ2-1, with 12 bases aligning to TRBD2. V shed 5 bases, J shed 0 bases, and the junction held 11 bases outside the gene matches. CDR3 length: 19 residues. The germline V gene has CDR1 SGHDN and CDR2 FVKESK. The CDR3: CASSSPLAGGISSYNEQFF. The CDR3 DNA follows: TGTGCCAGCAGCTCCCCCCTAGCGGGGGGGATATCCTCCTACAATGAGCAGTTCTTC.

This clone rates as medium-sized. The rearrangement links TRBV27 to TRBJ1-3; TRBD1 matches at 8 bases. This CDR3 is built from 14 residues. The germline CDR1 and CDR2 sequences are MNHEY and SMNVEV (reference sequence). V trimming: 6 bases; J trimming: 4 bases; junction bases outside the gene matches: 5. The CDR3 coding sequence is TGTGCCAGCAGGCAGGGGGCGGGAGGAAACACCATATATTTT. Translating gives CASRQGAGGNTIYF.

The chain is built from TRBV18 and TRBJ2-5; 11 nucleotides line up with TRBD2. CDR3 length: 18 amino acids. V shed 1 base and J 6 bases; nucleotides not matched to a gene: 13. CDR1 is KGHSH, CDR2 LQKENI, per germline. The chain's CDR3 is CASSPLASTSGVMKTQYF. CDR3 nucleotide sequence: TGTGCCAGCTCACCACTGGCTTCGACTAGCGGGGTTATGAAGACCCAGTACTTC.

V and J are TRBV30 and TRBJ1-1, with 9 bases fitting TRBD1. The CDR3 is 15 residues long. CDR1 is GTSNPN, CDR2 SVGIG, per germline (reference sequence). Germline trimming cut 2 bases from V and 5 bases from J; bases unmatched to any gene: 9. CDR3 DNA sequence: TGTGCCTGGAGTTCCCCGAACAGGGGGCAGACTGAAGCTTTCTTT. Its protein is CAWSSPNRGQTEAFF.

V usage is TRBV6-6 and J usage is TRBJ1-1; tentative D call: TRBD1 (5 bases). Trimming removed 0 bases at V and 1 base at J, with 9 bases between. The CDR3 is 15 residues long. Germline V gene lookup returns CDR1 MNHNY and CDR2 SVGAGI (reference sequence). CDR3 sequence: CASSYSAGRNTEAFF. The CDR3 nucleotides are TGTGCCAGCAGTTACTCGGCAGGGAGGAACACTGAAGCTTTCTTT.

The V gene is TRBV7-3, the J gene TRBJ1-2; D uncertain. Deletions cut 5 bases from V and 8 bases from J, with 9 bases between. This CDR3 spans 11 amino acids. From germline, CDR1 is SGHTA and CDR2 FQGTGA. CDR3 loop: CASSRGTGYTF. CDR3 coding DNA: TGTGCCAGCAGCAGAGGTACCGGCTACACCTTC. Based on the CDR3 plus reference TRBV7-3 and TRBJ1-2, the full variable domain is GAGVSQTPSNKVTEKGKYVELRCDPISGHTALYWYRQSLGQGPEFLIYFQGTGAADDSGLPNDRFFAVRPEGSVSTLKIQRTERGDSAVYLCASSRGTGYTFGSGTRLTVV.

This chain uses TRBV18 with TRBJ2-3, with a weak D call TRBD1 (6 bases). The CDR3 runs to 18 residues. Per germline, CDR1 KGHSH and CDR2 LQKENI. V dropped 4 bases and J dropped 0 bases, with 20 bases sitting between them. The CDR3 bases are TGTGCCAGCTCACGGAGCCGTTGGACAGCTACTAGCACAGATACGCAGTATTTT. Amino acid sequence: CASSRSRWTATSTDTQYF.

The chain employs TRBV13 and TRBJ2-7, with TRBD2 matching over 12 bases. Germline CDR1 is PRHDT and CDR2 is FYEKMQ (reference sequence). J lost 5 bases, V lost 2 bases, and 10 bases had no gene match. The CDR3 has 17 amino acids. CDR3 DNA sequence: TGTGCCAGCAGCTTATGGGGCCTAGCGGGGGGGCCGGACGAGCAGTACTTC. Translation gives CASSLWGLAGGPDEQYF.

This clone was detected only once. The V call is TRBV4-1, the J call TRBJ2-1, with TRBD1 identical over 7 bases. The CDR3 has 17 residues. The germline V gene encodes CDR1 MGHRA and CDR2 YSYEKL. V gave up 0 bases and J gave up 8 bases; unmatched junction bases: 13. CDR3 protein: CASSQETTGAGIDEQFF. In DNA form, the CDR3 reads TGCGCCAGCAGCCAAGAGACTACAGGGGCCGGTATTGATGAGCAGTTCTTC.

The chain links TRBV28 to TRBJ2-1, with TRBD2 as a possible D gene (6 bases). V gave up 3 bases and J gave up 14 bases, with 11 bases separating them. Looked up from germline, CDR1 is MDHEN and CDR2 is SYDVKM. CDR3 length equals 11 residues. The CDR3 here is CASSLLRDEFF. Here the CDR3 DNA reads TGTGCCAGCAGTTTGTTGCGGGACGAGTTCTTC.

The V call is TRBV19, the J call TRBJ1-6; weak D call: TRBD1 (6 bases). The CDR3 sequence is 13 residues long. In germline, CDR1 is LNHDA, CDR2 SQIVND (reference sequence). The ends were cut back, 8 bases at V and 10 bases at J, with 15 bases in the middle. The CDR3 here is CASQGGVYSPLHF. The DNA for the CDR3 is TGTGCCAGTCAAGGGGGGGTATACTCACCCCTCCACTTT.

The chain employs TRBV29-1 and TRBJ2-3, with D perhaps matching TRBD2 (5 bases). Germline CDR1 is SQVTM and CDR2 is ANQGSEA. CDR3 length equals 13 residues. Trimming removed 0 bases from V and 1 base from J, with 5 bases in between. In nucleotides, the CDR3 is TGCAGCGTTGAAGACGGGGGCACAGATACGCAGTATTTT. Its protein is CSVEDGGTDTQYF.

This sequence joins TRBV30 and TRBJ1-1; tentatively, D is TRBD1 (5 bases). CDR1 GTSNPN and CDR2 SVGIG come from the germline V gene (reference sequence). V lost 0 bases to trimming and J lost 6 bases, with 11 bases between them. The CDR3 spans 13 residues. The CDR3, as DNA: TGTGCCTGGAGTGTATGGGGGGGAGCTGAAGCTTTCTTT. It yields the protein CAWSVWGGAEAFF.

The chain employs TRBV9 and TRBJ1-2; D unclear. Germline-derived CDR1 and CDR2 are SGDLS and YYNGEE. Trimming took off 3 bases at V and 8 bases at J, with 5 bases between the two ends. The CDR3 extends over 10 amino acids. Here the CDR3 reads CASSGSGYTF. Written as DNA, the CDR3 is TGTGCCAGCAGCGGAAGCGGCTACACCTTC.

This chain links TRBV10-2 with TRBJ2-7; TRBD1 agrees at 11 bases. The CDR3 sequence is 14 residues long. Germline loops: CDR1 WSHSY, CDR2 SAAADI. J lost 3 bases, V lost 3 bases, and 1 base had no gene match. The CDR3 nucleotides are TGCGCCAGCAGTGACGGGACAGGGGGCTACGAGCAGTACTTC. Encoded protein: CASSDGTGGYEQYF.

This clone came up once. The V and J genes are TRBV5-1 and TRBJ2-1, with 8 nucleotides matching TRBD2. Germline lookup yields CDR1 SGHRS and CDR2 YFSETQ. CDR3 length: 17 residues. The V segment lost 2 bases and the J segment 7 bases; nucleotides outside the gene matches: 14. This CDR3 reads CASSLGGRAGGRNEQFF. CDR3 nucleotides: TGCGCCAGCAGCTTAGGGGGACGGGCGGGAGGAAGGAATGAGCAGTTCTTC.

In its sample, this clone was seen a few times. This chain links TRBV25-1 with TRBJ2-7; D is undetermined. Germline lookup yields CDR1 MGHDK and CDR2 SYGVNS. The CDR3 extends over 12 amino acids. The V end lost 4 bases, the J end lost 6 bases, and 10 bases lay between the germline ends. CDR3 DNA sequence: TGTGCCAGCAGTGCCCGTTGGAGCGAGCAGTACTTC. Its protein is CASSARWSEQYF.

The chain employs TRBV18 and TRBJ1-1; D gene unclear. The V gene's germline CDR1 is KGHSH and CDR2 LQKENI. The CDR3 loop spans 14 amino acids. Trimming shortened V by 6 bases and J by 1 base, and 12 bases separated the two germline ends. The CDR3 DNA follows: TGTGCCAGCTCCCCGGCAAGGCGGAACACTGAAGCTTTCTTT. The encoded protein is CASSPARRNTEAFF.

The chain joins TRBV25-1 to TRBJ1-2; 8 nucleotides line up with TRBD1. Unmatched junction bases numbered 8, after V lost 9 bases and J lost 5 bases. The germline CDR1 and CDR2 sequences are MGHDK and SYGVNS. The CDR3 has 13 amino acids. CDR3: CASQERQGYGYTF. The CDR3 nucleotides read TGTGCCAGTCAAGAGAGACAGGGGTATGGCTACACCTTC.

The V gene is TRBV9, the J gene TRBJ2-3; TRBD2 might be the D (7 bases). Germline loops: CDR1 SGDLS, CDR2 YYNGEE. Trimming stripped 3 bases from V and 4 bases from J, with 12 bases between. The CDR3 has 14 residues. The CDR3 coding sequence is TGTGCCAGCAGCGCTGGGGGGGGGCCAGATACGCAGTATTTT. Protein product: CASSAGGGPDTQYF.

CDR3 nucleotide sequence: TGTGCCATCAGAACCACGGCAGGGTCCTACAATGAGCAGTTCTTC. Encoded protein: CAIRTTAGSYNEQFF. The chain employs TRBV10-3 and TRBJ2-1; D possibly corresponds to TRBD1 (5 bases). Trimming cost V 6 bases and J 1 base, with 13 bases left between them. Germline CDR1 ENHRY, CDR2 SYGVKD. CDR3 length equals 15 residues.

CDR3 region: CASSLEVALNTEAFF. The CDR3 DNA reads as TGCGCCAGCAGCTTGGAGGTAGCCTTGAACACTGAAGCTTTCTTT. The V gene is TRBV5-1, the J gene TRBJ1-1, with unresolved D. With 0 bases removed from V and 0 bases from J, the gap between germline ends came to 9 bases. The CDR3 runs 15 residues. The germline V gene encodes CDR1 SGHRS and CDR2 YFSETQ.

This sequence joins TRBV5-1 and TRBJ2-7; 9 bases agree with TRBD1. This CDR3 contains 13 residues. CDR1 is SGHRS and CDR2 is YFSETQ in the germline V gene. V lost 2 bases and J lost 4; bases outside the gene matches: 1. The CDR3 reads CASSLQGAYEQYF. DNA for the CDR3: TGCGCCAGCAGCTTACAGGGGGCTTACGAGCAGTACTTC.

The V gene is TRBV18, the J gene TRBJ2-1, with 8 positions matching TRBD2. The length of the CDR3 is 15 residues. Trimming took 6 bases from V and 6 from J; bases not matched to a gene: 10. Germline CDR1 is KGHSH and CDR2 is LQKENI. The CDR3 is CASSPAAGARNEQFF. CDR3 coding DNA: TGTGCCAGCTCCCCGGCAGCGGGAGCCCGCAATGAGCAGTTCTTC.